This entry features one TCR beta chain sequence. TCRdb's copy holds only in-frame clones and misses some; the assay was immunoSEQ multiplex PCR. The table has about 680,000 clones, more than 80% seen once. This record belongs to a study of Ad26.COV2.S vaccination and SARS-CoV-2 variants. Across the whole study: Donor was assigned to the Ad26.COV2.S arm of trial COV1001.

The sample's treatment: roughly 20 received Ad26.COV2.S at low or high dose, single or two shots; 5 received placebo; per-sample allocation not given. Day 63 after the first injection of vaccine or placebo was the sampling time. Unmatched junction bases numbered 8, after V lost 1 base and J lost 5 bases. The CDR3 consists of 16 residues. The germline gives CDR1 LNHNV, CDR2 YYDKDF (reference sequence). This clonotype was obtained from a person between 18 and 59 years old who received the Ad26.COV2.S COVID-19 vaccine or a placebo. Sample: peripheral blood, taken in a trial of Ad26.COV2.S vaccine versus placebo. The J gene is TRBJ2-5, the V gene TRBV15; TRBD2 matches at 9 bases. CDR3 sequence (DNA): TGTGCCACCAGCAGAGCTTCACCAGGACTAGCGGAGACCCAGTACTTC. Protein product: CATSRASPGLAETQYF.